A single sample is the source of the 8 T cell receptor beta chains below, sequenced in a study of T cell repertoires in cytomegalovirus infection. TCRdb re-called the reads through MiXCR, storing one row per CDR3 protein. Of hundreds of thousands of distinct CDR3 sequences listed, 30% to 35% are singletons. Their antigen targets remain unknown. The sequences come from cultured PBMCs, collected from culture after CMV antigen stimulation. These receptors were obtained from a human donor in good health (CMV status not recorded). Some clones in this sample may be carry-over from other donors' samples.

The chain couples TRBV10-3 to TRBJ2-6, with 11 bases aligning to TRBD1. The CDR3 has 15 residues. Losses at the gene ends were 11 bases for V and 0 bases for J; bases not matched to a gene: 3. Germline assignment: CDR1 ENHRY and CDR2 SYGVKD. CDR3 loop: CAAGTGGSGANVLTF. In DNA, the CDR3 is TGTGCCGCCGGGACAGGGGGCTCTGGGGCCAACGTCCTGACTTTC.

This clonotype was observed many times. The V call is TRBV14, the J call TRBJ2-1, with 8 bases matching TRBD1. Germline CDR1 SGHDN, CDR2 FVKESK. Germline trimming cut 2 bases from V and 7 bases from J; bases unmatched to any gene: 10. The CDR3 is 16 amino acids. DNA for the CDR3: TGTGCCAGCAGCCAAACCTCAGGGGGCGCCGGGAATGAGCAGTTCTTC. Residues: CASSQTSGGAGNEQFF. The variable domain in full, completed from reference TRBV14 and TRBJ2-1, reads EAGVTQFPSHSVIEKGQTVTLRCDPISGHDNLYWYRRVMGKEIKFLLHFVKESKQDESGMPNNRFLAERTGGTYSTLKVQPAELEDSGVYFCASSQTSGGAGNEQFFGPGTRLTVL.

This clonotype has a handful of counts. The gene calls are TRBV10-3 and TRBJ2-5; either TRBD1 or TRBD2 may supply D (6 bases each). The ends were cut back, 3 bases at V and 5 bases at J, with 19 bases in the middle. Looked up from germline, CDR1 is ENHRY and CDR2 is SYGVKD. CDR3 length: 16 amino acids. Written as DNA, the CDR3 is TGTGCCATCAGTGACTCTGGCCGGAGGGGGGAGGAGACCCAGTACTTC. Translated, it gives CAISDSGRRGEETQYF.

The V gene is TRBV15, the J gene TRBJ1-3; unclear D gene. This CDR3 has 16 amino acids. CDR1 is LNHNV and CDR2 is YYDKDF in the germline V gene (reference sequence). V gave up 5 bases and J gave up 0 bases, with 14 bases separating them. CDR3: CATSGLLVDSGNTIYF. CDR3 nucleotides: TGTGCCACCAGCGGGTTACTTGTGGACTCTGGAAACACCATATATTTT.

Only a few counts were recorded for this clonotype. The CDR3 region is CASSLVAGVTTDTQYF. Here the CDR3 DNA reads TGTGCCAGCAGTTTGGTAGCGGGAGTTACTACAGATACGCAGTATTTT. The chain recombines TRBV28 with TRBJ2-3, with 9 nucleotides matching TRBD2. The CDR3 has 16 residues. V gave up 3 bases and J gave up 3 bases; unmatched junction bases: 7. Germline assignment: CDR1 MDHEN and CDR2 SYDVKM.

V is TRBV20-1 and J is TRBJ2-3; 9 positions match TRBD2. The CDR3 is 15 residues long. Germline V gives CDR1 DFQATT, CDR2 SNEGSKA (reference sequence). Unmatched junction bases numbered 12, after V lost 8 bases and J lost 3 bases. The CDR3 loop reads CSSLGSSGRTDTQYF. The CDR3 nucleotides read TGCAGTTCCCTGGGGTCCAGCGGGAGGACAGATACGCAGTATTTT.

This clonotype was seen a few times. This chain uses TRBV19 with TRBJ2-2, with a weak D call TRBD2 (6 bases). This CDR3 comprises 14 residues. The germline V gene encodes CDR1 LNHDA and CDR2 SQIVND (reference sequence). V was cut by 6 bases and J by 4 bases, with 12 bases left in between. The CDR3 sequence is CASRRRELTGELFF. The CDR3 coding sequence is TGTGCCAGTAGGCGGAGGGAACTCACCGGGGAGCTGTTTTTT.

This clonotype turned up a few times. The rearrangement joins TRBV7-6 to TRBJ2-1, with 14 bases matching TRBD2. The CDR3 loop spans 18 amino acids. Germline CDR1 and CDR2: SGHVS and FNYEAQ. Trimming took 5 bases from V and 7 from J; bases not matched to a gene: 13. The CDR3 nucleotides read TGTGCCAGCAGCCAAGCCCGACTAGCGGGAGGGCCGGGTAATGAGCAGTTCTTC. It codes for CASSQARLAGGPGNEQFF.